Listed below are T cell receptor beta chains from one sample, sequenced in a study of T cells in tuberculosis. Profiled with immunoSEQ multiplex PCR; TCRdb holds only in-frame clones, not every one. This sample has 30,000 to 35,000 clones, with 70% to 90% found just once. Sequencing used PBMCs, obtained at tuberculosis diagnosis. The receptors here all came from an adult with tuberculosis. CDR3s include the opening cysteine and the closing phenylalanine or tryptophan. The order of the fields is V gene, clone size, CDR3 protein. Expanded clones get a size class; other rows say once, few or many, or leave the size out.

>TRBV28|few
CASSLRKPGQGRYYEQYF
>TRBV5-1|.
CASSFASPVSYEQYF
>TRBV11-2|.
CASSLQGDTEAFF
>TRBV30|.
CAWSVIGTANEKLFF
>TRBV6-5|.
CASSSRRELNTEAFF
>TRBV6-5|.
CASSYPPGSTQYF
>TRBV7-2|once
CASSLTNFQFF
>TRBV7-2|.
CASSQGRAGTGELFF
>TRBV30|once
CAWSLATGYEQYF
>TRBV30|.
CAWRGQGAYGYTF
>TRBV4-1|.
CASSQGGTTPTNTEAFF
>TRBV6-5|.
CASSLYRAGYEQYF
>TRBV4-3|.
CASSPKGQSSYEQYF